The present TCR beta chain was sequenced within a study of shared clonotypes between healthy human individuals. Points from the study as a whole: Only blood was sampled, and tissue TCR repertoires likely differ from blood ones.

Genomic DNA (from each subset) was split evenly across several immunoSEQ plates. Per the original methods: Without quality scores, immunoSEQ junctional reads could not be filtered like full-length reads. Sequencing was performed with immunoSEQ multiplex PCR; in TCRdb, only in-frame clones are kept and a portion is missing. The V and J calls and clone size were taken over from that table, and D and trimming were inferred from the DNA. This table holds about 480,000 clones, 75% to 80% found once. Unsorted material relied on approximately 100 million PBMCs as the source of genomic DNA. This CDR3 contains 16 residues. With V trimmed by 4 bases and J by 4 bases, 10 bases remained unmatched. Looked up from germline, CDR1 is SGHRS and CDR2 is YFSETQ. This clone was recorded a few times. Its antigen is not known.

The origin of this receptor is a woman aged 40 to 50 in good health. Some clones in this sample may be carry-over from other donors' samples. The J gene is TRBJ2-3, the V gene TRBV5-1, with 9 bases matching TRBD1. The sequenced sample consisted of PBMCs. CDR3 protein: CASSRNRDRVADTQYF. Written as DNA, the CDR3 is TGCGCCAGCAGCAGAAACCGGGACAGGGTGGCAGATACGCAGTATTTT.